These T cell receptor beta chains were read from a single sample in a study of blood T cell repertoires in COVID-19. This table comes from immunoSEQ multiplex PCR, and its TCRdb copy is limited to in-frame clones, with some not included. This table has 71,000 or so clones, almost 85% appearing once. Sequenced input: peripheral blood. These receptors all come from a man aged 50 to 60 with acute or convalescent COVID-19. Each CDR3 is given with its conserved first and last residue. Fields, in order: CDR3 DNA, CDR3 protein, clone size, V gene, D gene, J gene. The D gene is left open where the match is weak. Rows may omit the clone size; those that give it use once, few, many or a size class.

TGTGCCAGCAGCTTGTCCAGCGGGGTACCCGGGGAGCTGTTTTTT CASSLSSGVPGELFF - TRBV5-5 TRBD2 TRBJ2-2
TGTGCCAGCAGTTACTACGGACTAGCGGGAGCGAACGGGGAGCTGTTTTTT CASSYYGLAGANGELFF - TRBV6-2/TRBV6-3 TRBD2 TRBJ2-2
TGTGCCAGCTCACCAGGGGCAGGGCCCCCATGGCCCCAGCATTTT CASSPGAGPPWPQHF - TRBV18 - TRBJ1-5
TGCGCCAGCAGCTCACAGGGTGCTTTTACTGAAGCTTTCTTT CASSSQGAFTEAFF - TRBV5-1 - TRBJ1-1
TGTGCCAGCAGTTTATCCGGGTTCTATGGCTACACCTTC CASSLSGFYGYTF once TRBV28 - TRBJ1-2
TGTGCCAGCGGGGAGGGGCAAGAGACCCAGTACTTC CASGEGQETQYF - TRBV6-5 TRBD2 TRBJ2-5
TGTGCCAGCAGCTTCGGACAGAGGAACACTGAAGCTTTCTTT CASSFGQRNTEAFF - TRBV11-2 - TRBJ1-1
TGTGCCAGCGGGCACGACATTTCCTACAATGAGCAGTTCTTC CASGHDISYNEQFF once TRBV7-2 - TRBJ2-1
TGCGCCAGCAGCTTGAGGCAGGGGGGTAATTCACCCCTCCACTTT CASSLRQGGNSPLHF - TRBV5-1 TRBD1 TRBJ1-6
TGTGCCAGCAGCCCGGGACAGGGGGCGGAAAAACTGTTTTTT CASSPGQGAEKLFF - TRBV9 TRBD1 TRBJ1-4
TGTGCCAGCAGCCCCGGGACAGATAGCAATCAGCCCCAGCATTTT CASSPGTDSNQPQHF - TRBV6-5 TRBD1 TRBJ1-5
TGTGCCAGCAGCTTGGGTGCAGTAAACTATGGCTACACCTTC CASSLGAVNYGYTF - TRBV5-6 - TRBJ1-2
TGCGCCAGCAGCCAAGATTACCCGGCTTCGCCAGGGTGGCATGGCTACACCTTC CASSQDYPASPGWHGYTF - TRBV4-3 - TRBJ1-2
TGCGCCAGCAGCCAAGAGATGGCAGGGGGTCAGCCCCAGCATTTT CASSQEMAGGQPQHF - TRBV4-1 TRBD1 TRBJ1-5
TGCGCCGCGGCCCCGGGGGGCGGCAGCACAGATACGCAGTATTTT CAAAPGGGSTDTQYF - TRBV5-1 - TRBJ2-3
TGTGCCAGCAGCCCGCTCAGGGGGCACACAGATACGCAGTATTTT CASSPLRGHTDTQYF - TRBV6-5 TRBD1 TRBJ2-3
TGCAGCGTCGTGCTAGCGGGGGGATACAATGAGCAGTTCTTC CSVVLAGGYNEQFF - TRBV29-1 TRBD2 TRBJ2-1
TGTGCCAGCAGTCCACAGGCGTTCAGGGGCTACACCTTC CASSPQAFRGYTF - TRBV28 - TRBJ1-2
TGTGCCAGCAGTGACAGGGGGCAGGTACGCAATCAGCCCCAGCATTTT CASSDRGQVRNQPQHF - TRBV6-1 TRBD1 TRBJ1-5
TGTGCCAGCAGCTTAGGTGGACAGTATGAAGCTTTCTTT CASSLGGQYEAFF once TRBV7-8 - TRBJ1-1
TGTGCCATCGGCCGTGAACAGGGGGGTACTGAAGCTTTCTTT CAIGREQGGTEAFF - TRBV10-3 TRBD1 TRBJ1-1
TGTGCCAGCAGCCTCAACAGGGGCAATGGCTACACCTTC CASSLNRGNGYTF - TRBV6-2/TRBV6-3 TRBD1 TRBJ1-2
TGTGCCAGTGCAATAGCGGGAGGGGAGAATGAGCAGTTCTTC CASAIAGGENEQFF - TRBV6-5 TRBD2 TRBJ2-1
TGTGCCAGCAGTCTAGCGGGGGGACTCACAGATACGCAGTATTTT CASSLAGGLTDTQYF - TRBV6-6 TRBD2 TRBJ2-3
TGTGCCACCAGCGTAGACAGGGGCTCCTACGAGCAGTACTTC CATSVDRGSYEQYF - TRBV15 TRBD1 TRBJ2-7
TGTGCCAGCAGCCAGATCCGGACAGGGGATGGGACGGGTAGCTACGAGCAGTACTTC CASSQIRTGDGTGSYEQYF - TRBV14 TRBD1 TRBJ2-7
TGTGCCAGCAGCTTAGCGCCAGGACTAGCGGGGGGGCGCTACAATGAGCAGTTCTTC CASSLAPGLAGGRYNEQFF - TRBV7-9 TRBD2 TRBJ2-1
TGTGCCAGTAGCCCCTGGGGACAGGGGGGCTACACCTTC CASSPWGQGGYTF - TRBV19 TRBD1 TRBJ1-2
TGTGCCAGCAGCTTAAACAGGGTGGCCGGGGAGCTGTTTTTT CASSLNRVAGELFF - TRBV7-3 - TRBJ2-2
TGCGCCAGCAGCCAACGAGGGACAGGGGACTCCTACGAGCAGTACTTC CASSQRGTGDSYEQYF - TRBV4-1 TRBD1 TRBJ2-7
TGTGCCAGCAGCCCCAGGGGTTTTCAGCCCCAGCATTTT CASSPRGFQPQHF once TRBV28 - TRBJ1-5
TGTGCCAGCAGCTCTCCGACAGGGCGATTTAGTGAGCAGTTCTTC CASSSPTGRFSEQFF once TRBV2 TRBD1 TRBJ2-1
TGTGCCAGCAGCTTAAGCGCCTCTGAACCACAGTACTTC CASSLSASEPQYF - TRBV7-3 - TRBJ2-7
TGTGCCAGCAGTGTAGACAGGGCTAACTATGGCTACACCTTC CASSVDRANYGYTF few TRBV27 TRBD1 TRBJ1-2
TGTGCCAGCTCACCACCGAGTCTGGGAGGGGAGACCCAGTACTTC CASSPPSLGGETQYF - TRBV18 TRBD2 TRBJ2-5
TGCGCCAGCAGCTTGGAGCGGGACGGCTATGGCTACACCTTC CASSLERDGYGYTF - TRBV5-1 - TRBJ1-2
TGTGCCAGCAGCCCCGGACTAGCCGAGACCCAGTACTTC CASSPGLAETQYF - TRBV5-8 TRBD2 TRBJ2-5
TGTGCCAGCAGCCAAGCGGGACAGGGGTATTCACCCCTCCACTTT CASSQAGQGYSPLHF - TRBV3-1/TRBV3-2 TRBD1 TRBJ1-6
TGTGCCAGTAGCCTCGAAGAGACCCAGTACTTC CASSLEETQYF - TRBV19 - TRBJ2-5
TGCAGCGCGGCCAGGGGGTCCTACAATGAGCAGTTCTTC CSAARGSYNEQFF once TRBV29-1 TRBD1 TRBJ2-1
TGTGCCACCAGGGTCGGGACAGGGACGCATGAAAAACTGTTTTTT CATRVGTGTHEKLFF once TRBV15 TRBD1 TRBJ1-4
TGTGCCAGCAAAGCGACAGAGTCTGGGGCCAACGTCCTGACTTTC CASKATESGANVLTF few TRBV6-4 - TRBJ2-6
TGTGCCAGCAGCTTACGGGGACAGGGACTAAATGAGCAGTTCTTC CASSLRGQGLNEQFF - TRBV7-2 TRBD1 TRBJ2-1
TGTGCCAGTAGTATAGGGGGATGGGACATTCGCTATGGCTACACCTTC CASSIGGWDIRYGYTF - TRBV19 - TRBJ1-2
TGTGCCAGCAGCCAGAGGGCCCAGGCCTCCACAGATACGCAGTATTTT CASSQRAQASTDTQYF - TRBV4-2 - TRBJ2-3
TGTGCCAGTACTATAGGGACAGCCAGGACAGATACGCAGTATTTT CASTIGTARTDTQYF - TRBV19 TRBD1 TRBJ2-3
TGTGCCAGCTCACCACAAAGGCAGTCGCAGGATGAGCAGTTCTTC CASSPQRQSQDEQFF - TRBV18 - TRBJ2-1
TGTGCCAGCAGTTCCCGACAGGGGACTGAAGCTTTCTTT CASSSRQGTEAFF once TRBV11-2 TRBD1 TRBJ1-1
TGTGCCAGCAGCCCGGACACAACTAGCAATCAGCCCCAGCATTTT CASSPDTTSNQPQHF once TRBV9 - TRBJ1-5
TGTGCCAGCAGCCAAGGCGGAGGCTACGAGCAGTACTTC CASSQGGGYEQYF once TRBV4-2 - TRBJ2-7
TGTGCCAGTGGGGCAGGGGGCTCGGGTTCACCCCTCCACTTT CASGAGGSGSPLHF - TRBV19 TRBD1 TRBJ1-6
TGTGCCAGCACCCGTGGTCCGGGGTCACCCCTCCACTTT CASTRGPGSPLHF few TRBV12-3/TRBV12-4 - TRBJ1-6